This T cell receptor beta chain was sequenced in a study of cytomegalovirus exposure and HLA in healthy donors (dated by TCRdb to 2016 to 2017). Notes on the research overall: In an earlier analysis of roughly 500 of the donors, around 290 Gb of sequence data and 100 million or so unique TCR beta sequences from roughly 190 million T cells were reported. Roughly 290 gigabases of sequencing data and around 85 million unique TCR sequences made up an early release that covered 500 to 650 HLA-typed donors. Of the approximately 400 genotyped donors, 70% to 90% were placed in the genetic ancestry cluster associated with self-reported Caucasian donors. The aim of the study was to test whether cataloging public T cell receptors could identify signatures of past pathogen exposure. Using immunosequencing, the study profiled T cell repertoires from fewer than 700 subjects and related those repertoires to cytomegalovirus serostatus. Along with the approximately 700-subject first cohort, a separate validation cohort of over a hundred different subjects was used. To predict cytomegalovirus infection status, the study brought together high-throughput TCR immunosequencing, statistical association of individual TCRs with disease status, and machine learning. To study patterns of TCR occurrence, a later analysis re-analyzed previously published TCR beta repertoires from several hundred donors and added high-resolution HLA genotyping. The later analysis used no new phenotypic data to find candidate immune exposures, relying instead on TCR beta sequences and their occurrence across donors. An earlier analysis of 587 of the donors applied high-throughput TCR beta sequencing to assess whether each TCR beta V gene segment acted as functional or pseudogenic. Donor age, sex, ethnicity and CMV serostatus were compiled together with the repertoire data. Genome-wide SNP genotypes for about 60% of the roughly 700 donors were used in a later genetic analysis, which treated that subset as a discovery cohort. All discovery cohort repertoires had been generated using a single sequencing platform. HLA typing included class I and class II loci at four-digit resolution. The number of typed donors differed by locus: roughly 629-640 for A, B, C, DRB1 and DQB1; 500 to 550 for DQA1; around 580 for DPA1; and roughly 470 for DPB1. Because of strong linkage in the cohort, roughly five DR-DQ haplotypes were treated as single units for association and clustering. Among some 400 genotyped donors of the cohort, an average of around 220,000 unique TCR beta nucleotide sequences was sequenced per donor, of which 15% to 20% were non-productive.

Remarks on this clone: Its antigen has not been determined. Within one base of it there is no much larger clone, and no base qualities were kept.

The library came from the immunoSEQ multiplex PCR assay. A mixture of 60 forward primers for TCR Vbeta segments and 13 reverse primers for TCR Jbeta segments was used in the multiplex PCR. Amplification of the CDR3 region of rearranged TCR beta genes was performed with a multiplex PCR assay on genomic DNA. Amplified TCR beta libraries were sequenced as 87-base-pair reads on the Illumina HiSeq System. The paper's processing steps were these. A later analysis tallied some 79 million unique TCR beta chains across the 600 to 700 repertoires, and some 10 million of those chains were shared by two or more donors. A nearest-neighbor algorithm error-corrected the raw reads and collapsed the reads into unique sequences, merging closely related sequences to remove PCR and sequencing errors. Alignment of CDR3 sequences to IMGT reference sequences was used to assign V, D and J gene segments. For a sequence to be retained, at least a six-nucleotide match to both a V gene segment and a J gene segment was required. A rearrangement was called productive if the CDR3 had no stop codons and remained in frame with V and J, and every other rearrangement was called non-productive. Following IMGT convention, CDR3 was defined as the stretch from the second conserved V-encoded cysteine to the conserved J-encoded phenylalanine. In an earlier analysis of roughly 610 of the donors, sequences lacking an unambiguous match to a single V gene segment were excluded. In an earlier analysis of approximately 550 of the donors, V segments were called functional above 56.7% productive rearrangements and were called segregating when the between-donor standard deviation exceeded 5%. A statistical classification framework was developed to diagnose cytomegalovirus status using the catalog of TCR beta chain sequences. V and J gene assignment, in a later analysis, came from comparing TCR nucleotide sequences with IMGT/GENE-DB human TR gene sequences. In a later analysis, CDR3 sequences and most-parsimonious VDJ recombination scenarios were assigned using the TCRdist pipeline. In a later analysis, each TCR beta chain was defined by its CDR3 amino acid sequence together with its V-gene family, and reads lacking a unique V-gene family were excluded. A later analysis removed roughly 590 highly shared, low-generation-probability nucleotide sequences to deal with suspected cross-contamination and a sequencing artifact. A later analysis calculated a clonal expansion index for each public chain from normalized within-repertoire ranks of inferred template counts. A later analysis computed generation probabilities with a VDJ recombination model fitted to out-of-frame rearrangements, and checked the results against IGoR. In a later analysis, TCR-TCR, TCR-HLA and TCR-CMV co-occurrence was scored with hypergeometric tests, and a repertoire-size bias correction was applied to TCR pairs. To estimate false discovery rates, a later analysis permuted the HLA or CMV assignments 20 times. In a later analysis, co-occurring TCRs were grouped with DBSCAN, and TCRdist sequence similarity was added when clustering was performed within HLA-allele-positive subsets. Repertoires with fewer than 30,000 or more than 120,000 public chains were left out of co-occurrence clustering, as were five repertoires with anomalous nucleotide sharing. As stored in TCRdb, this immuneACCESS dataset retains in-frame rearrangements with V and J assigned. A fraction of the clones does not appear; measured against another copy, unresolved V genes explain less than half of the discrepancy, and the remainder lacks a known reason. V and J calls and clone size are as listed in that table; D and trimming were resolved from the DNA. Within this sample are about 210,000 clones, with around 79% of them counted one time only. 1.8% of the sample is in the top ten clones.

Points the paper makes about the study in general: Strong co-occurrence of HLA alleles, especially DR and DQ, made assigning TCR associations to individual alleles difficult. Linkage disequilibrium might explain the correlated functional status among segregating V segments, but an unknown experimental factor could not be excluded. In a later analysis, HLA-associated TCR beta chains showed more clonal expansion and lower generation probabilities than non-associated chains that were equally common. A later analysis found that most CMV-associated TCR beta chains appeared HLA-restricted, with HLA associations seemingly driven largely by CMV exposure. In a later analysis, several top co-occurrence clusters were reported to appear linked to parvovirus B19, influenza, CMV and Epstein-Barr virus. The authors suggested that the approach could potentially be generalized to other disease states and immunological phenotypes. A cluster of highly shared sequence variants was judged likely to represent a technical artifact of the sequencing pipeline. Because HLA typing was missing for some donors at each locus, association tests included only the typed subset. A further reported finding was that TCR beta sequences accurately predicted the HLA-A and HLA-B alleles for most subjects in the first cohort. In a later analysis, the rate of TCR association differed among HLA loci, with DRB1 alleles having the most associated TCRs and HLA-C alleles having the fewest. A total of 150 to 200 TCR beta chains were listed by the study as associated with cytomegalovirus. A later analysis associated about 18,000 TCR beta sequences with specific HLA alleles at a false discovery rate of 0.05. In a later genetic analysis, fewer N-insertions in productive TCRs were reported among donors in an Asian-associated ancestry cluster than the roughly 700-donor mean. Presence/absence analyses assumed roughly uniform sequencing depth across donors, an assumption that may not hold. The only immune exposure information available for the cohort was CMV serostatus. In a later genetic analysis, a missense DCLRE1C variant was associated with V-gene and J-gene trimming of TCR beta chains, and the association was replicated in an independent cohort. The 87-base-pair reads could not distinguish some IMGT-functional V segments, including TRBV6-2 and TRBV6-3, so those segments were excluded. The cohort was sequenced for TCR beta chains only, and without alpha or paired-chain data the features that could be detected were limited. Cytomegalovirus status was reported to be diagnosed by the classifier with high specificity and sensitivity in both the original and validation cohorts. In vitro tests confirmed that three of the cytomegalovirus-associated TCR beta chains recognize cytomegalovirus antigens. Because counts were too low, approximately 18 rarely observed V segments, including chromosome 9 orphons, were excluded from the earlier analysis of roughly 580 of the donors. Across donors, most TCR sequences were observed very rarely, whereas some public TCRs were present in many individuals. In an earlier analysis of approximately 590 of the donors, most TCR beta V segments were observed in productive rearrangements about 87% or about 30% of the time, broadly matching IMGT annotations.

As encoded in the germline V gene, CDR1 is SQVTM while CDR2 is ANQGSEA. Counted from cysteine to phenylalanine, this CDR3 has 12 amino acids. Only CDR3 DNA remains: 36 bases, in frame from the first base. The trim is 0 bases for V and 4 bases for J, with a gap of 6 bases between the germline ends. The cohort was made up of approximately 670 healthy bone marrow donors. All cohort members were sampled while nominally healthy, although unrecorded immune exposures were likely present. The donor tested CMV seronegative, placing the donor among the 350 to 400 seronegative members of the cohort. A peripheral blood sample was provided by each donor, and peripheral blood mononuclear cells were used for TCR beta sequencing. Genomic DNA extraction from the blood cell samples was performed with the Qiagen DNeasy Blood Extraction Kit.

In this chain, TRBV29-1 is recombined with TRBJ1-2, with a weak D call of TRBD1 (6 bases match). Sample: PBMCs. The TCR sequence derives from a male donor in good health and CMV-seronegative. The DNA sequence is TGCAGCGTTGAAGACAGGGGCTATGGCTACACCTTC. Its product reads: CSVEDRGYGYTF.